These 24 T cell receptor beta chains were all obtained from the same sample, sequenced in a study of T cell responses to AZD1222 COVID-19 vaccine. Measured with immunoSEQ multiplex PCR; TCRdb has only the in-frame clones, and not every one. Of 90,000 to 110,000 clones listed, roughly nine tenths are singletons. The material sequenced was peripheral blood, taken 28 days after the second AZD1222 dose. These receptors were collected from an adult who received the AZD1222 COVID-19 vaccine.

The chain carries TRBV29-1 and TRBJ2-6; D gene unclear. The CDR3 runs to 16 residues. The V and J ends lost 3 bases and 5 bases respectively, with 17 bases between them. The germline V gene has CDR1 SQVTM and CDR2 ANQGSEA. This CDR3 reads CSVENPLQSRANVLTF. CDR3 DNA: TGCAGCGTTGAGAACCCACTACAAAGTCGGGCCAACGTCCTGACTTTC. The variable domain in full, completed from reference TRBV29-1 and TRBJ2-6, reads SAVISQKPSRDICQRGTSLTIQCQVDSQVTMMFWYRQQPGQSLTLIATANQGSEATYESGFVIDKFPISRPNLTFSTLTVSNMSPEDSSIYLCSVENPLQSRANVLTFGAGSRLTVL.

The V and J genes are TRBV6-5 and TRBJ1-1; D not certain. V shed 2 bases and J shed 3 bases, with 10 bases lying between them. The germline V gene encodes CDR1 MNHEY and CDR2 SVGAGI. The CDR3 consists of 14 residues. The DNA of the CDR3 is TGTGCCAGCAGTTACCGGCAGGTATACACTGAAGCTTTCTTT. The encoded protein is CASSYRQVYTEAFF.

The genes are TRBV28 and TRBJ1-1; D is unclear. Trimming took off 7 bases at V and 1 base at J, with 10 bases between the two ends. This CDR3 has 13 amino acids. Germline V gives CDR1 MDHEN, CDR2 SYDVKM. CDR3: CASTWAGNTEAFF. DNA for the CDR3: TGTGCCAGCACCTGGGCTGGGAACACTGAAGCTTTCTTT.

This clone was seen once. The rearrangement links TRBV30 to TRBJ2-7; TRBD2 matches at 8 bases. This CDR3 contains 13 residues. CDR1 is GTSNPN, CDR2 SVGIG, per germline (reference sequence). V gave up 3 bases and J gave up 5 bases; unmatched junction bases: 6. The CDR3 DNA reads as TGTGCCTGGAGCGCAAGCGGGAGTAACGAGCAGTACTTC. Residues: CAWSASGSNEQYF.

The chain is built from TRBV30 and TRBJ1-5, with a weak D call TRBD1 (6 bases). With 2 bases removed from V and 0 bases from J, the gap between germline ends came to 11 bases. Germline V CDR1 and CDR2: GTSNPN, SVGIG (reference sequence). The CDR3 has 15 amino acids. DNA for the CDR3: TGTGCCTGGAGTCGAGGGGGACATAGCAATCAGCCCCAGCATTTT. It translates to CAWSRGGHSNQPQHF.

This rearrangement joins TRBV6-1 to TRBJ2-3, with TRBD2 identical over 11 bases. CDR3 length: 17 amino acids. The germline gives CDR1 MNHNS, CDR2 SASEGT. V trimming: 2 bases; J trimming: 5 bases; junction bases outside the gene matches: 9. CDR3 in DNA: TGTGCCAGCAGTGAAATTTGGGGTAGCGGGAGGGTAGATACGCAGTATTTT. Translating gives CASSEIWGSGRVDTQYF.

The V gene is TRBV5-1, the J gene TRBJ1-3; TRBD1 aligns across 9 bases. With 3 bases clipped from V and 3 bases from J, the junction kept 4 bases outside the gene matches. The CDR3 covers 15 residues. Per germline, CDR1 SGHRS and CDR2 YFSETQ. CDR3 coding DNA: TGCGCCAGCAGCTCAACAGGGGGCTATGGAAACACCATATATTTT. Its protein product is CASSSTGGYGNTIYF.

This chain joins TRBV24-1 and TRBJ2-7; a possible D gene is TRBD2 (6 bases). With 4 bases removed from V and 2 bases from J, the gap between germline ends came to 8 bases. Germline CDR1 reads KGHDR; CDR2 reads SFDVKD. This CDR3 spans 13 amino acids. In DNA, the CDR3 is TGTGCCACCAGTGACGGGGGAACCTACGAGCAGTACTTC. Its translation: CATSDGGTYEQYF.

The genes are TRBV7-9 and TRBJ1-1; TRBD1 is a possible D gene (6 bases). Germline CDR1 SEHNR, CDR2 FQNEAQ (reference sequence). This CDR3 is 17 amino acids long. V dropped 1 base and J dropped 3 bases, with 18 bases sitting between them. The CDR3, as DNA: TGTGCCAGCAGCTTAGAAAGGGGGAATAGGATCCACACTGAAGCTTTCTTT. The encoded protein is CASSLERGNRIHTEAFF. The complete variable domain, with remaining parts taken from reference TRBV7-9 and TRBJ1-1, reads DTGVSQNPRHKITKRGQNVTFRCDPISEHNRLYWYRQTLGQGPEFLTYFQNEAQLEKSRLLSDRFSAERPKGSFSTLEIQRTEQGDSAMYLCASSLERGNRIHTEAFFGQGTRLTVV.

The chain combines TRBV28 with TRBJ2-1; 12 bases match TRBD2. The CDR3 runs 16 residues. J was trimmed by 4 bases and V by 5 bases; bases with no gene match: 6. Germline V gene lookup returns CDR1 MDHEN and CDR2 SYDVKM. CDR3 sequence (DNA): TGTGCCAGCAGTGTGGGACTAGCGGGCCCGTACAATGAGCAGTTCTTC. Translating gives CASSVGLAGPYNEQFF.

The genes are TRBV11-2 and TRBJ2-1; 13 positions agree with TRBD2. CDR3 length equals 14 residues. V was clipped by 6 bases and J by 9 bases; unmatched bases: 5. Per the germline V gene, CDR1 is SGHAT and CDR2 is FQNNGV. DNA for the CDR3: TGTGCCAGCAGGTACGGACTAGCGGGGGTTGAGCAGTTCTTC. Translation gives CASRYGLAGVEQFF.

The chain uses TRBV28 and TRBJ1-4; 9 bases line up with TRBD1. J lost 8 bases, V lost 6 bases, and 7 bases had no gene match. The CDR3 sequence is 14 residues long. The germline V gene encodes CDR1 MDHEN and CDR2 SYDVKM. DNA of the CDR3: TGTGCCAGCAGATTACAGGGGGCGTGGGAAAAACTGTTTTTT. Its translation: CASRLQGAWEKLFF.

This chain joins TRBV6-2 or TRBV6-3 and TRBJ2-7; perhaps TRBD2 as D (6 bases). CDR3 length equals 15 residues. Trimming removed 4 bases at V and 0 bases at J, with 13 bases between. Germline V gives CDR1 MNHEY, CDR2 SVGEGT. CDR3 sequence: CASSSLATSSYEQYF. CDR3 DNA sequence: TGTGCCAGCAGTTCTCTAGCGACCAGCTCCTACGAGCAGTACTTC.

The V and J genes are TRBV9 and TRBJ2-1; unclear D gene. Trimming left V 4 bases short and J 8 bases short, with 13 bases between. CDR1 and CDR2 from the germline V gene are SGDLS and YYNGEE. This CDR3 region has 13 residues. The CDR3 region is CASSSKLGDEQFF. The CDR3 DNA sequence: TGTGCCAGCAGCTCCAAACTCGGCGATGAGCAGTTCTTC.

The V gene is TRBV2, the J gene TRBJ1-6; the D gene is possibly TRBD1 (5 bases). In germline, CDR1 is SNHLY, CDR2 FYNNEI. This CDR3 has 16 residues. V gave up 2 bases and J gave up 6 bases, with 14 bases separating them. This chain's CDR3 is CASSERGALVNSPLHF. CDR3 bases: TGTGCCAGCAGTGAACGGGGCGCCCTGGTTAATTCACCCCTCCACTTT.

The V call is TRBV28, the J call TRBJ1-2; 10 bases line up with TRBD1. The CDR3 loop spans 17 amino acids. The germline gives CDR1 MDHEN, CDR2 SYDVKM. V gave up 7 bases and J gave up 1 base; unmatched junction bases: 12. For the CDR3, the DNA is TGTGCCAGCAAACGGGACCTAGGGACAGGGGTTAACTATGGCTACACCTTC. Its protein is CASKRDLGTGVNYGYTF.

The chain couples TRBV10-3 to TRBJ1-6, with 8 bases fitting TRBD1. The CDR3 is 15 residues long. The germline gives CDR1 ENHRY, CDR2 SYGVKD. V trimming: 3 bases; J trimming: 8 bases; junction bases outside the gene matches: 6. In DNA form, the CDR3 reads TGTGCCATCAGTGAAGGACAGGGTATGGATTCACCCCTCCACTTT. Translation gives CAISEGQGMDSPLHF.

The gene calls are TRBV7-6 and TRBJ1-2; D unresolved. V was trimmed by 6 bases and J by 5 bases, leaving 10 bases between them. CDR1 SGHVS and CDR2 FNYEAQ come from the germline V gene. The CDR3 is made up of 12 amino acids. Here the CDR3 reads CASSPGIYGYTF. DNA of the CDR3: TGTGCCAGCAGTCCCGGGATTTATGGCTACACCTTC.

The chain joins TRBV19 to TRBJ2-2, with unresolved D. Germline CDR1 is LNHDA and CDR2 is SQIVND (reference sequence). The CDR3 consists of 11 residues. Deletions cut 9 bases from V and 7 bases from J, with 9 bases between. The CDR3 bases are TGTGCCAGCCTACAAGTCGGGGAGCTGTTTTTT. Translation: CASLQVGELFF.

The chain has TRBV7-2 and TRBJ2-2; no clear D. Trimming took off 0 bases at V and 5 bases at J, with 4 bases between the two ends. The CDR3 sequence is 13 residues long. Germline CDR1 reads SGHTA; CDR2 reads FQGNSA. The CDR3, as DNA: TGTGCCAGCAGCTTAGCGCTAACCGGGGAGCTGTTTTTT. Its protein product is CASSLALTGELFF.

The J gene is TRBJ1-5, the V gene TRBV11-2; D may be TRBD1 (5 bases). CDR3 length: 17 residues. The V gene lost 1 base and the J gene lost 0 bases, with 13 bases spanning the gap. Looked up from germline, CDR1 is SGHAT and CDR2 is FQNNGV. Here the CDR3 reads CASSLGGGAYSNQPQHF. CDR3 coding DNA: TGTGCCAGCAGCTTAGGCGGGGGAGCTTATAGCAATCAGCCCCAGCATTTT.

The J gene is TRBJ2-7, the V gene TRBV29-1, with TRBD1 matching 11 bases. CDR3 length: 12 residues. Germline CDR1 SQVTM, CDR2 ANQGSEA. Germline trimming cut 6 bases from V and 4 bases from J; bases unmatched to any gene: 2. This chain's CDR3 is CSVGTGGYEQYF. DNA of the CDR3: TGCAGCGTCGGGACAGGGGGATACGAGCAGTACTTC.

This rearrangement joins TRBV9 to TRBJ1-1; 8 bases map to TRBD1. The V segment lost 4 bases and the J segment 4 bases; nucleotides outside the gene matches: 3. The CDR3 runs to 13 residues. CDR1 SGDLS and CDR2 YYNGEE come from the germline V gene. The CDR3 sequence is CASSPQGGTEAFF. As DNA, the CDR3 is TGTGCCAGCAGCCCACAGGGGGGCACTGAAGCTTTCTTT.

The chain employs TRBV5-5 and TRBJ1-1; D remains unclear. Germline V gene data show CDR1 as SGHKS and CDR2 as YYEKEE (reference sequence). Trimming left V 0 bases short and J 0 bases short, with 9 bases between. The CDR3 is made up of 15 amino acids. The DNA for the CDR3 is TGTGCCAGCAGCTTGGTAGCGATCATGAACACTGAAGCTTTCTTT. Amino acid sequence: CASSLVAIMNTEAFF.